The present T cell receptor beta chain was sequenced within a study of graft-versus-host responses after intestinal transplantation. Study background: Grafts were multivisceral, liver-intestinal, or isolated intestinal.

By frequency in the sample, this clone is medium-sized. The method was immunoSEQ multiplex PCR; TCRdb's version includes in-frame clones alone and lacks a portion of them. The repertoire holds 8,000 to 9,500 clones, roughly 29% seen once, with roughly 4.7% in the top ten. Findings and caveats of the study: Peak levels of circulating GvH clones tracked with early post-transplant HvG declines.

Sorted cells were CFSE-low CD3+CD4+ or CD3+CD8+ proliferating responders. The CDR3 runs to 13 residues. V was cut by 6 bases and J by 2 bases, with 10 bases left in between. Germline CDR1 reads SNHLY; CDR2 reads FYNNEI. The sequence derives from a human patient who received an intestinal transplant. Specimen: alloreactive CD4+ T cells from a mixed lymphocyte reaction culture, collected before intestinal transplant. The subset here: CFSE-low proliferating T cells sorted from roughly six-day pre-transplant mixed lymphocyte reaction (GvH or HvG direction). This chain uses TRBV2 with TRBJ1-2; TRBD1 is a possible D gene (6 bases). The CDR3 sequence: CASRGGENYGYTF. CDR3 nucleotides: TGTGCCAGCAGAGGGGGGGAGAACTATGGCTACACCTTC.